Reported below is one T cell receptor beta chain. Its antigen remains unknown. Study findings and constraints: Tumor memory CD4+ T cell TCR gene usage was found to cluster with blood and lymph node memory CD4+ cells and with lymph node naive CD4+ cells. Tumor-infiltrating Treg TCR alpha and beta sequences overlapped most with tumor naive CD4+ T cells, then blood naive.

Treg sorting used a CD4+CD25+CD127-/low gate. Semi-nested PCR with Nested Universal Primer A followed constant-region reverse priming of full-length variable regions. TCRdb reanalysed the 5' RACE reads using MiXCR and keeps one entry per CDR3 protein. The sample lists approximately 50,000 distinct CDR3 sequences; roughly 20% were seen once. The CDR3 is 15 residues long. The germline V gene encodes CDR1 SGHRS and CDR2 YFSETQ. Trimming removed 0 bases at V and 0 bases at J, with 9 bases between. The genes are TRBV5-1 and TRBJ1-1; D is unclear. The specimen sequenced was tumor-infiltrating Tregs sorted from the breast tumor. This TCR derives from a female donor with breast cancer. CDR3 DNA sequence: TGCGCCAGCAGCTTGGGTGCCAGCCTGAACACTGAAGCTTTCTTT. Its translation is CASSLGASLNTEAFF.